The source of this T cell receptor (beta chain) is a study of shared clonotypes between healthy human individuals (dated by TCRdb to about 2020). As for the study more broadly: The cohort included three men and a couple of women between 18 and 49 years of age. Different laboratories and diverse techniques were used to prepare libraries and sequence TCR repertoires, to increase sequencing depth and limit assay-specific biases. To estimate repertoire size and how much clonotypes are shared between individuals, the study performed deep sequencing of blood TCR repertoires from about five healthy adults. For each donor, CD4 naive and CD4 memory were each given three plates, CD8 naive was given two plates, and CD8 memory was given one plate. Between about 0.85 and 8.9 billion PBMCs per donor were obtained by leukapheresis.

TCR CDR3 regions were amplified from genomic DNA by multiplex PCR using the deep immunoSEQ assay. Extracted genomic DNA from each cell subset was distributed evenly across all wells of several immunoSEQ 96-well plates, and each plate was treated as a replicate. For sorted subsets, approximately 200 ng of genomic DNA, equivalent to around 31,000 T cell genomes, went into each replicate PCR. Purified libraries were quantified with a Qubit 3.0 fluorometer, sized on a Bioanalyzer 2100, and re-quantified with the KAPA Library Quantification kit. Every immunoSEQ 96-well plate was sequenced on a separate single-read 150-cycle Illumina NextSeq 550 flow cell. In the original analysis: Because only junctional sequences without quality scores were contained in the immunoSEQ output, filtering matching that applied to full-length reads could not be performed. Sequences were annotated with PyIR, a Python wrapper for IgBLAST v1.9, using IMGT germline references to assign V/J genes and CDR3. Any read was removed if the V/J assignment was weak (E-value above 1e-6), the CDR3 was missing, or the read contained stop codons, out-of-frame junctions, or ambiguous translated residues. A V3J clonotype was defined by an identical inferred V gene, J gene, and CDR3 amino acid sequence. To compute the percentage overlap between repertoires, the number of shared unique clonotypes was divided by the size of the smaller repertoire. Richness of each repertoire was evaluated using RTK rarefaction, the Chao1 estimator, and Recon v2.1 estimates of unobserved clonotypes. Generation probabilities were computed with OLGA for all TCRbeta clonotypes obtained by the gDNA method from a few donors. The table was pulled from immuneACCESS by TCRdb, which kept in-frame rearrangements only. Such tables lose some clones; where checked, under half of the loss comes from unresolved V genes, and the rest has no known cause. V and J calls and clone size are those listed in that table; D and trimming were worked out from the DNA. The sample table lists 2 million to 2.5 million clones, just over 90% of them with a count of one. The ten largest clonotypes hold under 0.45% of the sample.

About this clone itself: It lacks a known antigen. An end of the junction does not agree with germline; a read error may underlie this.

Results the study describes overall, beyond this receptor: Clonotypes shared by all four sorted-subset donors showed higher generation probabilities than non-shared clonotypes. Only blood was sampled, and tissue TCR repertoires likely differ from those in blood. Because the study included a small number of donors, the genetic and exposure-history diversity represented was limited. When a few donors were compared, the shared fraction of clonotypes was around 4.6% for naive CD4, about 4% for naive CD8, 2% to 2.5% for memory CD4, and roughly 0.4% for memory CD8. Larger estimated clonotype richness was generally found for naive subsets than for memory subsets. Even with the large sequencing depth, rarefaction of the sorted-subset datasets indicated that sequencing was incomplete. Based on pairwise subsampling, the degree of clonotype sharing among donors was expected to be affected by sequencing depth.

The donors were healthy, HIV-negative adults who had no recently reported acute infections or vaccinations. Every donor was a Caucasian adult residing in Nashville, Tennessee, USA. CD4+ T cells were enriched through magnetic negative selection, after which naive cells were positively selected on CD45RA and the remaining negative fraction served as the memory subset. Blood was collected by leukapheresis, and PBMCs were isolated by Ficoll-Histopaque density gradient centrifugation and then cryopreserved in liquid nitrogen vapor phase. Analytical flow cytometry was used to check the purity and quantity of every magnetically sorted T cell population. Each sorted fraction had its genomic DNA isolated and then quantified by UV absorbance on a Nanodrop 2000c. The germline V gene encodes CDR1 WSHSY and CDR2 SAAADI. Measured from the cysteine to the phenylalanine, the CDR3 is 16 residues long. Just CDR3 DNA is preserved here, 48 bases in frame from base 1.

The receptor comes from a man between 18 and 35 years old in good health. Some clones in this sample may be carry-over from other donors' samples. Source material: naive CD4+ T cells from PBMCs. Interpreted using the paper, the cell subset or site label stands for: CD45RA+ positively selected. The receptor chain draws on TRBV10-2 and TRBJ1-1; TRBD1 lines up with 9 middle nucleotides. CDR3 loop: CVSSGQGSGGKTEAFF. The DNA sequence is given as TGCGTCAGCAGTGGACAGGGGTCGGGAGGAAAGACTGAAGCTTTCTTT.